Following are 31 T cell receptor beta chains from one sample sequenced in a study of human thymus T cells. Here immunoSEQ multiplex PCR was the method, and the copy in TCRdb shows in-frame clones only, minus some. Here the sample spans approximately 46,000 clones, approximately 95% being singletons. The sequenced sample consisted of blood. The receptors originated from a girl in the first two years of life with a congenital heart defect but otherwise immunologically healthy.

The V gene is TRBV6-1, the J gene TRBJ2-7; 14 nucleotides match TRBD2. Germline loops: CDR1 MNHNS, CDR2 SASEGT. The CDR3 consists of 14 residues. J was trimmed by 2 bases and V by 6 bases; bases with no gene match: 0. The CDR3 is CASRTSGRAYEQYF. As DNA, the CDR3 is TGTGCCAGCAGGACTAGCGGGAGGGCCTACGAGCAGTACTTC.

The V call is TRBV6-1, the J call TRBJ2-1; 10 bases match TRBD2. The CDR3 runs to 15 residues. The germline V gene has CDR1 MNHNS and CDR2 SASEGT. Trimming cost V 4 bases and J 8 bases; bases outside gene matches: 8. Here the CDR3 reads CASSVGLAPVDEQFF. For the CDR3, the DNA is TGTGCCAGCAGTGTGGGACTAGCGCCCGTGGATGAGCAGTTCTTC.

The chain's CDR3 is CAISQKAGGPPLFF. For the CDR3, the DNA is TGTGCCATATCCCAGAAGGCAGGGGGCCCTCCACTGTTTTTT. The V gene is TRBV10-3, the J gene TRBJ1-4; 8 positions match TRBD1. Germline CDR1 ENHRY, CDR2 SYGVKD. V shed 9 bases and J 13 bases; nucleotides not matched to a gene: 16. The CDR3 runs 14 residues.

The chain combines TRBV5-5 with TRBJ2-7; TRBD2 matches at 9 bases. CDR3 size: 15 residues. CDR1 and CDR2 from the germline V gene are SGHKS and YYEKEE (reference sequence). V was clipped by 2 bases and J by 4 bases; unmatched bases: 7. In DNA form, the CDR3 reads TGTGCCAGCAGCTTTAGGCTAGCGGGAAGGTACGAGCAGTACTTC. Protein: CASSFRLAGRYEQYF.

The V call is TRBV5-1, the J call TRBJ1-2; D might be TRBD1 (5 bases). CDR3 length: 12 residues. The ends were cut back, 2 bases at V and 8 bases at J, with 10 bases in the middle. Germline V gene lookup returns CDR1 SGHRS and CDR2 YFSETQ. The CDR3 bases are TGCGCCAGCAGCTTTGAGGGGCGCGGCTACACCTTC. It encodes CASSFEGRGYTF.

This chain uses TRBV5-1 with TRBJ2-7, with 16 bases aligning to TRBD2. Germline values: CDR1 SGHRS, CDR2 YFSETQ. J was trimmed by 5 bases and V by 4 bases; bases with no gene match: 15. The CDR3 is made up of 19 amino acids. The CDR3 is CASSPGVGLAGGPLNEQYF. The CDR3 region has the DNA TGCGCCAGCAGCCCGGGCGTGGGACTAGCGGGAGGGCCCTTGAACGAGCAGTACTTC.

The rearrangement joins TRBV23-1 to TRBJ2-7; 10 nucleotides agree with TRBD1. TRBV23-1 is filed as an ORF, its function uncertain. This CDR3 is built from 14 residues. The V segment lost 8 bases and the J segment 2 bases; nucleotides outside the gene matches: 6. CDR3 nucleotide sequence: TGCGCCAGCCCCCGGGACAGGGGAACCTACGAGCAGTACTTC. Its protein is CASPRDRGTYEQYF.

The chain couples TRBV6-6 to TRBJ2-5; 10 bases map to TRBD2. CDR3 size: 15 residues. V trimming: 5 bases; J trimming: 4 bases; junction bases outside the gene matches: 7. Germline loops: CDR1 MNHNY, CDR2 SVGAGI (reference sequence). In DNA form, the CDR3 reads TGTGCCAGCAGTCCTAGCGGGAGCGGTAGAGAGACCCAGTACTTC. This sequence encodes CASSPSGSGRETQYF.

The DNA of the CDR3 is TGTGCCAGCAGTTACAGGGGTGGACTCGGTGTGAACACTGAAGCTTTCTTT. It is translated as CASSYRGGLGVNTEAFF. This chain uses TRBV28 with TRBJ1-1; TRBD1 agrees at 7 bases. This CDR3 has 17 amino acids. Germline lookup yields CDR1 MDHEN and CDR2 SYDVKM. V lost 4 bases, J lost 0 bases, and 11 bases stayed unmatched. Full variable domain (outside the CDR3, taken from reference TRBV28 and TRBJ1-1): DVKVTQSSRYLVKRTGEKVFLECVQDMDHENMFWYRQDPGLGLRLIYFSYDVKMKEKGDIPEGYSVSREKKERFSLILESASTNQTSMYLCASSYRGGLGVNTEAFFGQGTRLTVV.

The CDR3 here is CASRRTPRRGGTEAFF. CDR3 in DNA: TGTGCCAGCAGGAGAACCCCTAGGAGGGGCGGCACTGAAGCTTTCTTT. This chain uses TRBV11-2 with TRBJ1-1; D is perhaps TRBD1 (5 bases). Trimming took off 6 bases at V and 4 bases at J, with 21 bases between the two ends. The germline V gene encodes CDR1 SGHAT and CDR2 FQNNGV. The CDR3 runs to 16 residues. Full variable domain (remainder filled in from reference TRBV11-2 and TRBJ1-1): EAGVAQSPRYKIIEKRQSVAFWCNPISGHATLYWYQQILGQGPKLLIQFQNNGVVDDSQLPKDRFSAERLKGVDSTLKIQPAKLEDSAVYLCASRRTPRRGGTEAFFGQGTRLTVV.

The J gene is TRBJ2-1, the V gene TRBV9; TRBD1 might be the D (5 bases). The germline gives CDR1 SGDLS, CDR2 YYNGEE. V was cut by 6 bases and J by 3 bases, with 13 bases left in between. This CDR3 has 14 residues. The CDR3 reads CASNSQGGYNEQFF. In DNA, the CDR3 is TGTGCCAGCAACTCCCAGGGCGGCTACAATGAGCAGTTCTTC.

The table lists this clone with a count of one. J is TRBJ1-2 and V is TRBV5-1; the D gene is possibly TRBD1 (5 bases). Germline V gives CDR1 SGHRS, CDR2 YFSETQ. V was pared by 0 bases and J by 8 bases, with 11 bases between. The CDR3 totals 13 residues. The CDR3 sequence is CASSLVRDDGYTF. CDR3 nucleotide sequence: TGCGCCAGCAGCTTGGTGAGGGACGACGGCTACACCTTC.

The chain uses TRBV28 and TRBJ2-3; the match to TRBD1 covers 12 bases. V shed 6 bases, J shed 6 bases, and the junction held 19 bases outside the gene matches. Germline loops: CDR1 MDHEN, CDR2 SYDVKM. The CDR3 covers 19 residues. The CDR3 coding sequence is TGTGCCAGCAGCCTCTACTACCCGGGACAGGGGGCGTTGGGGGATACGCAGTATTTT. Its translation is CASSLYYPGQGALGDTQYF.

This clone is a singleton in its sample. The genes are TRBV28 and TRBJ2-1; 11 bases map to TRBD2. V was pared by 6 bases and J by 4 bases, with 2 bases of the junction left unmatched. Germline V CDR1 and CDR2: MDHEN, SYDVKM. This CDR3 is built from 14 residues. CDR3 DNA sequence: TGTGCCAGCAGGGGGACTAGCGGTTACAATGAGCAGTTCTTC. As protein: CASRGTSGYNEQFF.

The chain uses TRBV10-2 and TRBJ1-1; D gene uncertain. The length of the CDR3 is 14 residues. V was cut by 0 bases and J by 3 bases, with 8 bases left in between. CDR1 WSHSY and CDR2 SAAADI come from the germline V gene. The CDR3 DNA is TGCGCCAGCAGTGAGTCCGGGTGGGACACTGAAGCTTTCTTT. This translates into CASSESGWDTEAFF.

The CDR3 nucleotides are TGTGCCAGCAGCTTAGTCGAAGGCTATGGCTACACCTTC. Amino acids: CASSLVEGYGYTF. V gene TRBV7-2 combines with J gene TRBJ1-2; D unresolved. CDR1 and CDR2 from the germline V gene are SGHTA and FQGNSA. With 1 base removed from V and 4 bases from J, the gap between germline ends came to 7 bases. The CDR3 is 13 residues long.

V usage is TRBV7-9 and J usage is TRBJ1-4; TRBD1 matches at 8 bases. The CDR3 runs to 17 residues. Germline trimming cut 6 bases from V and 6 bases from J; bases unmatched to any gene: 15. The germline gives CDR1 SEHNR, CDR2 FQNEAQ (reference sequence). The CDR3: CASRKRGQDRDDEKLFF. For the CDR3, the DNA is TGTGCCAGCAGGAAGCGGGGACAGGACAGGGACGATGAAAAACTGTTTTTT.

J is TRBJ1-2 and V is TRBV5-1, with 12 bases identical to TRBD1. The J segment lost 8 bases and the V segment lost 2 bases, leaving 7 bases of the junction unmatched. Germline V gene data show CDR1 as SGHRS and CDR2 as YFSETQ. The CDR3 has 15 residues. CDR3 in amino acids: CASSFPGQGAWGYTF. The DNA for the CDR3 is TGCGCCAGCAGCTTCCCGGGACAGGGGGCGTGGGGCTACACCTTC.

Here the CDR3 DNA reads TGTGCCAGCAGTTACTCGCCAACACAGGGGGGGACCCAGTACTTC. Protein: CASSYSPTQGGTQYF. This rearrangement joins TRBV6-5 to TRBJ2-5; TRBD1 matches 8 bases. Trimming cost V 0 bases and J 7 bases; bases outside gene matches: 7. The CDR3 loop spans 15 amino acids. Germline lookup yields CDR1 MNHEY and CDR2 SVGAGI.

The V call is TRBV20-1, the J call TRBJ1-1; D possibly corresponds to TRBD1 (6 bases). The CDR3 consists of 11 residues. The V and J ends lost 0 bases and 10 bases respectively, with 9 bases between them. Germline assignment: CDR1 DFQATT and CDR2 SNEGSKA (reference sequence). The CDR3 coding sequence is TGCAGTGCTAGAGATTCCAGGGGAGCTTTCTTT. Its translation is CSARDSRGAFF.

The V call is TRBV7-2, the J call TRBJ1-4; tentatively, D is TRBD1 (6 bases). The CDR3 runs to 16 residues. V dropped 2 bases and J dropped 8 bases, with 18 bases sitting between them. Per germline, CDR1 SGHTA and CDR2 FQGNSA. CDR3 residues: CASSLMAWGAGEKLFF. The CDR3 nucleotides read TGTGCCAGCAGCTTAATGGCTTGGGGGGCAGGGGAAAAACTGTTTTTT.

This sequence joins TRBV12-5 and TRBJ2-5; D possibly uses TRBD1 or TRBD2 (6 bases each). Germline V CDR1 and CDR2: LGHNT, FRNRAP. The V gene lost 3 bases and the J gene lost 5 bases, with 13 bases spanning the gap. CDR3 length equals 14 residues. The CDR3 sequence: CASGFTGRYETQYF. CDR3 sequence (DNA): TGTGCTAGTGGTTTTACAGGGAGGTACGAGACCCAGTACTTC.

The chain is built from TRBV7-6 and TRBJ1-2; 9 nucleotides match TRBD1. CDR3 length: 13 amino acids. Germline loops: CDR1 SGHVS, CDR2 FNYEAQ. The V gene end was trimmed by 5 bases and the J gene end by 7 bases; junction bases not matched to a gene: 5. The CDR3 here is CASSTTGGLGYTF. DNA of the CDR3: TGTGCCAGCAGCACCACAGGGGGCCTTGGCTACACCTTC.

The CDR3 bases are TGTGCCAGCAGCTTGGGGGGCTGGGGCCCCTACGAGCAGTACTTC. As protein: CASSLGGWGPYEQYF. This rearrangement joins TRBV5-8 to TRBJ2-7; maybe TRBD1 (5 bases). CDR1 is SGHTS and CDR2 is YDEGEE in the germline V gene. This CDR3 has 15 amino acids. V was cut by 0 bases and J by 2 bases, with 12 bases left in between. Combining the CDR3 with reference TRBV5-8 and TRBJ2-7 gives the whole variable domain EAGVTQSPTHLIKTRGQQATLRCSPISGHTSVYWYQQALGLGLQFLLWYDEGEERNRGNFPPRFSGRQFPNYSSELNVNALELEDSALYLCASSLGGWGPYEQYFGPGTRLTVT.

This clone was recorded once. The rearrangement uses TRBV14 and TRBJ2-3, with 8 bases identical to TRBD1. The germline V gene encodes CDR1 SGHDN and CDR2 FVKESK. This CDR3 region has 16 residues. V lost 0 bases to trimming and J lost 0 bases; unmatched junction nucleotides: 2. Written as DNA, the CDR3 is TGTGCCAGCAGCCAAGAGGACAGGGCTAGCACAGATACGCAGTATTTT. Protein: CASSQEDRASTDTQYF.

This clone appeared once. The chain carries TRBV28 and TRBJ2-7; no clear D. V dropped 8 bases and J dropped 0 bases, with 8 bases sitting between them. This CDR3 comprises 12 residues. Germline CDR1 MDHEN, CDR2 SYDVKM. CDR3 loop: CASSGGSYEQYF. The CDR3 nucleotides read TGTGCCAGCTCCGGTGGCTCCTACGAGCAGTACTTC.

The V call is TRBV2, the J call TRBJ2-2; TRBD1 might be the D (6 bases). This CDR3 contains 14 residues. Trimming removed 5 bases from V and 5 bases from J, with 12 bases in between. CDR1 and CDR2 from the germline V gene are SNHLY and FYNNEI. Written as DNA, the CDR3 is TGTGCCAGCAGTTCCAGGGGTCTGACCGGGGAGCTGTTTTTT. Its protein product is CASSSRGLTGELFF.

This chain joins TRBV9 and TRBJ2-7, with TRBD2 identical over 7 bases. Germline V lookup: CDR1 SGDLS, CDR2 YYNGEE. V shed 0 bases, J shed 9 bases, and the junction held 9 bases outside the gene matches. This CDR3 is 14 amino acids long. CDR3 sequence: CASSVEAGPDVQYF. As DNA, the CDR3 is TGTGCCAGCAGCGTAGAAGCGGGACCCGACGTGCAGTACTTC.

The chain uses TRBV6-5 and TRBJ1-4; TRBD1 might be the D (6 bases). Trimming took 10 bases from V and 5 from J, leaving 14 bases between them. Per the germline V gene, CDR1 is MNHEY and CDR2 is SVGAGI. The CDR3 has 13 residues. DNA for the CDR3: TGTGCCACCGCGGGGGCCATAAATGAAAAACTGTTTTTT. It codes for CATAGAINEKLFF.

The V and J genes are TRBV4-2 and TRBJ1-4, with 11 bases fitting TRBD1. CDR1 is LGHNA, CDR2 YNFKEQ, per germline. The J segment lost 8 bases and the V segment lost 0 bases, leaving 2 bases of the junction unmatched. This CDR3 is 15 amino acids long. The CDR3 spells CASSQDGTGGEKLFF. The CDR3 DNA follows: TGTGCCAGCAGCCAAGACGGGACAGGGGGAGAAAAACTGTTTTTT.

The chain couples TRBV7-3 to TRBJ2-2, with a tentative D call TRBD2 (7 bases). The germline V gene has CDR1 SGHTA and CDR2 FQGTGA. Deletions cut 3 bases from V and 4 bases from J, with 15 bases between. The CDR3 loop spans 16 amino acids. Written as DNA, the CDR3 is TGTGCCAGCAGCTTGGGGGCGGGAGTAGGCACCGGGGAGCTGTTTTTT. Its protein product is CASSLGAGVGTGELFF.